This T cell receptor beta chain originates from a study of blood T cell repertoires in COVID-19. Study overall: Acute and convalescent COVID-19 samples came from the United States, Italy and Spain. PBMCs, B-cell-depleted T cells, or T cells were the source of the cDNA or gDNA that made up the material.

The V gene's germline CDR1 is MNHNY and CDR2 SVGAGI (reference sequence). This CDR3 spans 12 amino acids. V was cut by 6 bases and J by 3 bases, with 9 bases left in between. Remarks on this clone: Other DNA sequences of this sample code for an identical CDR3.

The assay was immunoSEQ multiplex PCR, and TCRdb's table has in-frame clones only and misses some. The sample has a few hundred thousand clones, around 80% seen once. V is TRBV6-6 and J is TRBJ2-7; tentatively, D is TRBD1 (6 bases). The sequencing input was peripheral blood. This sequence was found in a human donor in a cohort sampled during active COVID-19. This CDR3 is CASSLQGYEQYF. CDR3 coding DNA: TGTGCCAGCAGCCTACAGGGCTACGAGCAGTACTTC.